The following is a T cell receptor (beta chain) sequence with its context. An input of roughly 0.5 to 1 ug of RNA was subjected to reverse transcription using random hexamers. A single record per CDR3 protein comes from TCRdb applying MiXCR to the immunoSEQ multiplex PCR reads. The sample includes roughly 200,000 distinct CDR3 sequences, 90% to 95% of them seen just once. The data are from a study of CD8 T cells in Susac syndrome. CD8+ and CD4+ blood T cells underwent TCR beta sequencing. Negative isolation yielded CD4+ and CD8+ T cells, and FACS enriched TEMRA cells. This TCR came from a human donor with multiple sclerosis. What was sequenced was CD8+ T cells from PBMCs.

This CDR3 reads CASKGLGSENTEAFF. The DNA of the CDR3 is TGTGCCAGCAAGGGTTTGGGCAGTGAGAACACTGAAGCTTTCTTT. The genes are TRBV27 and TRBJ1-1; no firm D call. V lost 7 bases and J 1 base, leaving 16 bases between the germline ends. This CDR3 contains 15 residues. Germline V gene lookup returns CDR1 MNHEY and CDR2 SMNVEV (reference sequence).